This T cell receptor beta chain is from a study of post-analysis software for immune sequencing data. Every TCR beta cDNA library bore unique molecular identifiers. TCRdb re-derived calls from the PCR reads in MiXCR, one entry per CDR3 protein. The data contain about 540,000 distinct CDR3 sequences, around 36% of them singletons. This CDR3 has 16 amino acids. V was clipped by 2 bases and J by 7 bases, with 21 bases between them. CDR1 is MNHEY and CDR2 is SVGAGI in the germline V gene. On this clonotype: Its antigen is still unknown.

Findings and caveats of the study: Several TRBV segments (TRBV5-6, TRBV5-1 and TRBV20-1 among them) occurred more frequently in patients than in controls.

This receptor was identified in a girl younger than 18 with multiple sclerosis. The chain has TRBV6-5 and TRBJ2-7; D is ambiguous. Material: blood. The CDR3 DNA follows: TGTGCCAGCAGTTACAAAAGGGATCCACCCTCATGGGAGCAGTACTTC. Protein: CASSYKRDPPSWEQYF.